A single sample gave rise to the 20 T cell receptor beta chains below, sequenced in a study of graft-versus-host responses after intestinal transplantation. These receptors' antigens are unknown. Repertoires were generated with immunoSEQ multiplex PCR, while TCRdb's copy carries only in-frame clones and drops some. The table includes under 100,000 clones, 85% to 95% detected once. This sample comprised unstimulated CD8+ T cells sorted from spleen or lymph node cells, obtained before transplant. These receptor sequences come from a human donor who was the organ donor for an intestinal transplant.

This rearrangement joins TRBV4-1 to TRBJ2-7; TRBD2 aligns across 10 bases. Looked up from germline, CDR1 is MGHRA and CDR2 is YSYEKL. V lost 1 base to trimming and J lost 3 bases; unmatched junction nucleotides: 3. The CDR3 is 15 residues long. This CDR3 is CASSQGTSGLYEQYF. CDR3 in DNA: TGCGCCAGCAGCCAAGGGACTAGCGGACTCTACGAGCAGTACTTC.

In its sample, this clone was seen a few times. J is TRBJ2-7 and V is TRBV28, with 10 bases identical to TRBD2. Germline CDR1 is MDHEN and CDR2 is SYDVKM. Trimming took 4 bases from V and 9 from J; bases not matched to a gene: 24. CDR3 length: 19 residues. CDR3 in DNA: TGTGCCAGCAGTTACGACCTCGGACTAGCGGCTTATTACGAGTCGTGGCAGTACTTC. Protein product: CASSYDLGLAAYYESWQYF.

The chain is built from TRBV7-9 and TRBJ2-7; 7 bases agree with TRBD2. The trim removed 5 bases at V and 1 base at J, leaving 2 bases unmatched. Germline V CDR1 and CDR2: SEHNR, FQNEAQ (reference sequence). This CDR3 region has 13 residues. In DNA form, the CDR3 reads TGTGCCAGCAGCCCTAGCGGATCCTACGAGCAGTACTTC. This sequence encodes CASSPSGSYEQYF.

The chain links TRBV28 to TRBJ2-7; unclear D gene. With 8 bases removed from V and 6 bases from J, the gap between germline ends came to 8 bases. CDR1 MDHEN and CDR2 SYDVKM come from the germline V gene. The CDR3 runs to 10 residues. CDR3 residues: CASLGSEQYF. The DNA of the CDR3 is TGTGCCAGCCTTGGTAGCGAGCAGTACTTC.

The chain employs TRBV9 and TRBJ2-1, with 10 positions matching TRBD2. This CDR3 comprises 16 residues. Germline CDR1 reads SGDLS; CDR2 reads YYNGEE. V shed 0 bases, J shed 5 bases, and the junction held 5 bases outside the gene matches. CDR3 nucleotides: TGTGCCAGCAGCGTAGTGGAGAGCGGGAGGGACAATGAGCAGTTCTTC. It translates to CASSVVESGRDNEQFF.

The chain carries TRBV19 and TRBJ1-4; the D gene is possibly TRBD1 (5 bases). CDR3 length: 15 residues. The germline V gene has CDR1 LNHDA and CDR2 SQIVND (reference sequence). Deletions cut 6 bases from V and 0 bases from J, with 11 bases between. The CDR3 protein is CASRSGVATNEKLFF. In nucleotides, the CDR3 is TGTGCCAGTAGGTCGGGGGTTGCAACTAATGAAAAACTGTTTTTT.

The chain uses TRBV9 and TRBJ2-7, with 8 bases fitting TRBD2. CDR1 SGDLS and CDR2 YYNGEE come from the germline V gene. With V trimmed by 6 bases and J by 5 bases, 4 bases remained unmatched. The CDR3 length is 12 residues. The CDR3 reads CASNTGGDEQYF. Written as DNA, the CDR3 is TGTGCCAGCAATACCGGGGGGGACGAGCAGTACTTC.

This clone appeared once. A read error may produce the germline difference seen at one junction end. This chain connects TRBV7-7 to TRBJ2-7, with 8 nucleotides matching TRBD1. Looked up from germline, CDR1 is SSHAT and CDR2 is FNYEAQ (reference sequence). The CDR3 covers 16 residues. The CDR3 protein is CASSPRTGPSSYEQYF. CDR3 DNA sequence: TGTGCTAGCAGCCCACGGACAGGGCCGAGCTCCTACGAGCAGTACTTC.

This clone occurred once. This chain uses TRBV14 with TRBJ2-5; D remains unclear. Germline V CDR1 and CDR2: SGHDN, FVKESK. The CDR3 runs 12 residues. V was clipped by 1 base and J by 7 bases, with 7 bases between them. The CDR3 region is CASSQGYGTQYF. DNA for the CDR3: TGTGCCAGCAGCCAAGGGTACGGGACCCAGTACTTC.

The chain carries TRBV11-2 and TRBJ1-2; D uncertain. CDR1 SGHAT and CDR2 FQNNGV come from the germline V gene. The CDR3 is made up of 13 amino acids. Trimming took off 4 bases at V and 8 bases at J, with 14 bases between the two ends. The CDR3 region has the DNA TGTGCCAGCAGCTCAAGGGCGCCGGGGGGCTACACCTTC. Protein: CASSSRAPGGYTF.

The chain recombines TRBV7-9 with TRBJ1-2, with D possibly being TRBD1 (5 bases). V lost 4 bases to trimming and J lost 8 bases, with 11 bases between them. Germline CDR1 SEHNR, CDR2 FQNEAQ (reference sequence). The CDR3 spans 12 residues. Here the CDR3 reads CASSSSGIGYTF. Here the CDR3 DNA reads TGTGCCAGCAGCTCCTCAGGGATAGGCTACACCTTC.

The CDR3 loop reads CASSGLTGTDTQYF. CDR3 DNA sequence: TGTGCCAGCAGCGGTCTCACGGGGACAGATACGCAGTATTTT. The chain is built from TRBV9 and TRBJ2-3, with D maybe TRBD2 (5 bases). The ends were cut back, 3 bases at V and 3 bases at J, with 11 bases in the middle. Germline V gene data show CDR1 as SGDLS and CDR2 as YYNGEE. CDR3 size: 14 residues.

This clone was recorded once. This chain's CDR3 is CASSFELTTYEQYF. CDR3 sequence (DNA): TGCGCCAGCAGCTTTGAACTAACTACCTACGAGCAGTACTTC. The chain is built from TRBV5-1 and TRBJ2-7; D gene ambiguous. Trimming took 2 bases from V and 2 from J, leaving 11 bases between them. The V gene's germline CDR1 is SGHRS and CDR2 YFSETQ. This CDR3 spans 14 amino acids.

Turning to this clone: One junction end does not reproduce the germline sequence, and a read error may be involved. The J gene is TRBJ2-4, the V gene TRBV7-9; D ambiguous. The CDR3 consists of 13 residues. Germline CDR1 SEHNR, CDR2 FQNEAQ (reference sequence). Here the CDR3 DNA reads TGTGCCAGCAGCCCCGAAGCCCAAAACATTCAGTACTTC. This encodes CASSPEAQNIQYF.

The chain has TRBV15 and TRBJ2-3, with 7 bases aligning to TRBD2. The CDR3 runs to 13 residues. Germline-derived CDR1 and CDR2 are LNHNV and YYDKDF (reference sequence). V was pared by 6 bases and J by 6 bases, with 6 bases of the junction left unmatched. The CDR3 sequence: CATSLQGGDTQYF. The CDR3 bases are TGTGCCACCAGTCTCCAGGGAGGGGATACGCAGTATTTT.

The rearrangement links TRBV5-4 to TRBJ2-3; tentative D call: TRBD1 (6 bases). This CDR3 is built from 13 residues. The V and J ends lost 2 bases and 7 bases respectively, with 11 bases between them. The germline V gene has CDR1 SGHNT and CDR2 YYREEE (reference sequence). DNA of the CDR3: TGTGCCAGCAGCTTCAACAGGGCCTATACGCAGTATTTT. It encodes CASSFNRAYTQYF. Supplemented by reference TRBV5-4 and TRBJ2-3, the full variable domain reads ETGVTQSPTHLIKTRGQQVTLRCSSQSGHNTVSWYQQALGQGPQFIFQYYREEENGRGNFPPRFSGLQFPNYSSELNVNALELDDSALYLCASSFNRAYTQYFGPGTRLTVL.

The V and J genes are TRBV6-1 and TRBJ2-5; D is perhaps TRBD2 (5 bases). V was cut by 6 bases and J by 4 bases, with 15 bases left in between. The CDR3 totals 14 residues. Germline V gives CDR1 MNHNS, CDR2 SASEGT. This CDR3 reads CASSGLGSGETQYF. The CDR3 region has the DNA TGTGCCAGCAGCGGATTAGGGAGCGGAGAGACCCAGTACTTC.

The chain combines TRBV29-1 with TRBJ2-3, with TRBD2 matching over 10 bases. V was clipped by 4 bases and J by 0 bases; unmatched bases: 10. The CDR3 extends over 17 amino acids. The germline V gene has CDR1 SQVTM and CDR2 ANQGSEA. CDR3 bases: TGCAGCGTTGGAGGGACTAGCGATCTTTCTAGCACAGATACGCAGTATTTT. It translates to CSVGGTSDLSSTDTQYF.

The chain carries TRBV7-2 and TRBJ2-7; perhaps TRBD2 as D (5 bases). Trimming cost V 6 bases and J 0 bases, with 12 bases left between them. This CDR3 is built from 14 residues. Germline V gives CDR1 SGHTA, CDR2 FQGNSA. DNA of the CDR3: TGTGCCAGCAGATATCCGGGAAGCTCCTACGAGCAGTACTTC. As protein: CASRYPGSSYEQYF.

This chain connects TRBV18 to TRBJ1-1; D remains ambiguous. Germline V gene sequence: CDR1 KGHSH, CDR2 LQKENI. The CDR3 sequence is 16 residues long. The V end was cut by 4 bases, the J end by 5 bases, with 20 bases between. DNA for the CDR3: TGTGCCAGCTCACTGTTTTGGGTCCTTGAGGGAACTGAAGCTTTCTTT. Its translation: CASSLFWVLEGTEAFF.